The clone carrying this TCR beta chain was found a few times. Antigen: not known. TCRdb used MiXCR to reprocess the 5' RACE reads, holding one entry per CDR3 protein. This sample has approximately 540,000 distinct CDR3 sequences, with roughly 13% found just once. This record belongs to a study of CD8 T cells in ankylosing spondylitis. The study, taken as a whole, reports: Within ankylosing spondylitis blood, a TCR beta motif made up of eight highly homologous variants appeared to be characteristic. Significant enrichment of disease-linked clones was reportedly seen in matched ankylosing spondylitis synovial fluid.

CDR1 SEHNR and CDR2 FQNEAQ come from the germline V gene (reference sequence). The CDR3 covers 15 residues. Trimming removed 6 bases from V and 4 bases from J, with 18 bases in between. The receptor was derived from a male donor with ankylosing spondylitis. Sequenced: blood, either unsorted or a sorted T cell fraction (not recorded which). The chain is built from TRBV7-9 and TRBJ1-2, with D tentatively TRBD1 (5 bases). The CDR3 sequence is CASSREVGPSYGYTF. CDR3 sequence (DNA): TGTGCCAGCAGTCGTGAGGTGGGGCCCTCCTATGGCTACACCTTC. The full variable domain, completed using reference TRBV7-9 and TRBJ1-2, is DTGVSQNPRHKITKRGQNVTFRCDPISEHNRLYWYRQTLGQGPEFLTYFQNEAQLEKSRLLSDRFSAERPKGSFSTLEIQRTEQGDSAMYLCASSREVGPSYGYTFGSGTRLTVV.